This TCR beta chain was captured in a study of T cells in Graves' hyperthyroidism and ophthalmopathy. Points from the study as a whole: The model made its ophthalmopathy prediction, and onset followed a median approximately 6 months later.

Amplification yielded TCR beta CDR3 regions, with RNA transcripts as the source. HTBI primers were employed in a first-round RT-PCR of the TCR CDR3. A single record per CDR3 protein comes from TCRdb applying MiXCR to the multiplex PCR reads. The sample records 660,000 or so distinct CDR3 sequences, roughly 20% being singletons. This clonotype was picked up a small number of times. Its antigen is undetermined. CDR3 length: 17 amino acids. The J segment lost 3 bases and the V segment lost 0 bases, leaving 9 bases of the junction unmatched. CDR1 LGHNA and CDR2 YNFKEQ come from the germline V gene. The chain uses TRBV4-2 and TRBJ2-7; 9 bases are shared with TRBD2. Source material: blood. This receptor was taken from a man aged 30 to 45 with Graves' ophthalmopathy. This CDR3 is CASSQDLAGPALYEQYF. The CDR3 nucleotides read TGTGCCAGCAGCCAAGACCTAGCGGGGCCCGCCCTCTACGAGCAGTACTTC.